Shown below are 18 T cell receptor beta chains from a single sample sequenced in a study of T cell repertoires in cytomegalovirus infection. TCRdb recomputed calls from the reads with MiXCR, one row per CDR3 protein. The sample has around 900,000 distinct CDR3 sequences, less than 35% seen once. These TCRs' antigens remain unknown. Source: cultured CD8+ T cells from PBMCs, taken from culture after CMV antigen stimulation. The receptors were gathered from a human donor in good health (CMV status not recorded). Some clones in this sample may be carry-over from other donors' samples.

Ten or more counts support this clonotype. The genes are TRBV27 and TRBJ1-1; D remains unclear. Trimming removed 7 bases at V and 0 bases at J, with 6 bases between. Per the germline V gene, CDR1 is MNHEY and CDR2 is SMNVEV (reference sequence). This CDR3 spans 12 amino acids. The CDR3 DNA is TGTGCCAGCACTGGATTGAACACTGAAGCTTTCTTT. Translated, it gives CASTGLNTEAFF.

In its sample, this clonotype was seen once. The chain combines TRBV4-1 with TRBJ2-7; D is unclear. Trimming stripped 1 base from V and 3 bases from J, with 7 bases between. Germline CDR1 MGHRA, CDR2 YSYEKL. CDR3 length: 13 residues. DNA of the CDR3: TGCGCCAGCAGCCAAGTCCGAGGCTACGAGCAGTACGTC. This sequence encodes CASSQVRGYEQYV.

Concerning this clonotype: At one end, the junction sequence differs from germline, possibly due to a read error. The V and J genes are TRBV19 and TRBJ1-2; 8 bases agree with TRBD1. Germline V gene data show CDR1 as LNHDA and CDR2 as SQIVND (reference sequence). This CDR3 has 16 residues. CDR3 sequence (DNA): TGTGCCAGTAGTAGCCGCGACAGGGGCCTTTGGTATGACTACACCTTC. This translates into CASSSRDRGLWYDYTF.

The CDR3 is CSAPTGGGYEQYF. In DNA form, the CDR3 reads TGCAGTGCTCCGACAGGGGGAGGCTACGAGCAGTACTTC. The gene calls are TRBV20-1 and TRBJ2-7, with 9 bases that match TRBD1. The CDR3 runs 13 residues. With 5 bases clipped from V and 3 bases from J, the junction kept 5 bases outside the gene matches. The germline V gene has CDR1 DFQATT and CDR2 SNEGSKA (reference sequence).

In its sample, this clonotype was seen many times. This chain links TRBV7-8 with TRBJ1-5, with 7 bases identical to TRBD1. Germline-derived CDR1 and CDR2 are SGHVS and FQNEAQ. There are 16 residues in the CDR3. J gave up 1 base and V 5 bases, and 8 bases lay outside the gene matches. CDR3 in amino acids: CASSARQGGSNQPQHF. CDR3 nucleotide sequence: TGTGCCAGCAGCGCACGACAGGGCGGCAGCAATCAGCCCCAGCATTTT.

The table lists this clonotype with a few counts. The V gene is TRBV12-3 or TRBV12-4, the J gene TRBJ2-1; weak D call: TRBD1 (6 bases). The CDR3 has 13 residues. V dropped 5 bases and J dropped 8 bases, with 13 bases sitting between them. In DNA form, the CDR3 reads TGTGCCAGCAGTCCAACAGGGCTCGATGAGCAGTTCTTC. This codes for CASSPTGLDEQFF.

This clonotype was recorded at least ten times. This chain links TRBV11-2 with TRBJ2-3, with D perhaps TRBD1 (6 bases). This CDR3 is 18 amino acids long. V dropped 3 bases and J dropped 0 bases, with 19 bases sitting between them. CDR1 SGHAT and CDR2 FQNNGV come from the germline V gene. CDR3 loop: CASSFWHARTESTDTQYF. In DNA, the CDR3 is TGTGCCAGCAGCTTCTGGCATGCTCGGACAGAGAGCACAGATACGCAGTATTTT.

This chain links TRBV6-2 or TRBV6-3 with TRBJ2-5; D is uncertain. V shed 8 bases and J shed 7 bases, with 20 bases lying between them. This CDR3 has 14 residues. Germline V gene sequence: CDR1 MNHEY, CDR2 SVGEGT. The CDR3 loop reads CASGDPHLDGTQYF. The CDR3 coding sequence is TGTGCCAGCGGTGACCCCCACTTGGACGGGACCCAGTACTTC.

There are a few counts of this clonotype. The rearrangement joins TRBV6-5 to TRBJ1-2; D is undetermined. Per germline, CDR1 MNHEY and CDR2 SVGAGI. The V gene lost 6 bases and the J gene lost 2 bases, with 10 bases spanning the gap. The CDR3 sequence is 13 residues long. CDR3 DNA: TGTGCCAGCAGCGGGCTTCGGAACTATGGCTACACCTTC. This translates into CASSGLRNYGYTF.

This clonotype has ten or more counts. The chain recombines TRBV27 with TRBJ1-1; D perhaps matches TRBD1 (6 bases). Germline V CDR1 and CDR2: MNHEY, SMNVEV (reference sequence). CDR3 size: 15 residues. V was trimmed by 6 bases and J by 0 bases, leaving 14 bases between them. This CDR3 reads CASSLSRGLNTEAFF. DNA for the CDR3: TGTGCCAGCAGCCTTAGTCGGGGGCTGAACACTGAAGCTTTCTTT.

The chain links TRBV6-2 or TRBV6-3 to TRBJ1-5; 7 bases align to TRBD1. Germline loops: CDR1 MNHEY, CDR2 SVGEGT. The CDR3 runs to 17 residues. V dropped 2 bases and J dropped 0; count of bases not matched to a gene: 7. Written as DNA, the CDR3 is TGTGCCAGCAGTTACCCACGGACAGGCGATAGCAATCAGCCCCAGCATTTT. Protein: CASSYPRTGDSNQPQHF.

This rearrangement joins TRBV4-2 to TRBJ1-6; possibly TRBD1 for D (6 bases). Between the trimmed V and J ends, which lost 0 bases and 10 bases, there was a span of 13 bases. This CDR3 contains 15 residues. Germline CDR1 is LGHNA and CDR2 is YNFKEQ. The CDR3 is CASSQEAKTGSPLHF. In DNA form, the CDR3 reads TGTGCCAGCAGCCAAGAAGCAAAAACAGGGTCACCCCTCCACTTT.

This clonotype occurred a few times. J is TRBJ2-1 and V is TRBV5-1; 8 nucleotides agree with TRBD2. Germline CDR1 reads SGHRS; CDR2 reads YFSETQ. The ends lost 0 bases at V and 8 bases at J; junction bases unmatched: 7. This CDR3 is 15 amino acids long. The CDR3 sequence is CASSLAVSGVHEQFF. The DNA for the CDR3 is TGCGCCAGCAGCTTGGCTGTTAGCGGGGTCCATGAGCAGTTCTTC.

This clonotype appeared a few times. This chain connects TRBV27 to TRBJ2-1; 11 bases fit TRBD1. CDR1 and CDR2 from the germline V gene are MNHEY and SMNVEV (reference sequence). With V trimmed by 3 bases and J by 7 bases, 11 bases remained unmatched. This CDR3 comprises 17 residues. The CDR3, as DNA: TGTGCCAGCAGTTTCTCCTCGGGGGACAGGGGGGTGAATGAGCAGTTCTTC. It encodes CASSFSSGDRGVNEQFF.

The chain couples TRBV12-3 or TRBV12-4 to TRBJ1-3, with unresolved D. V dropped 3 bases and J dropped 1 base, with 13 bases sitting between them. The CDR3 is 16 residues long. The CDR3 bases are TGTGCCAGCAGTTTCTACAGACCGGGATCTGGAAACACCATATATTTT. It specifies CASSFYRPGSGNTIYF.

This clonotype was seen repeatedly, ten times or more. The V and J genes are TRBV7-2 and TRBJ2-1; 9 bases are shared with TRBD2. In germline, CDR1 is SGHTA, CDR2 FQGNSA. CDR3 length: 15 residues. V trimming: 2 bases; J trimming: 10 bases; junction bases outside the gene matches: 9. The CDR3 DNA follows: TGTGCCAGCAGCTTAACTGGCGGGGGGGCAGGAGAGCAGTTCTTC. The encoded protein is CASSLTGGGAGEQFF.

The chain combines TRBV4-1 with TRBJ2-5, with 7 bases aligning to TRBD2. Per the germline V gene, CDR1 is MGHRA and CDR2 is YSYEKL. The CDR3 contains 13 residues. With V trimmed by 4 bases and J by 7 bases, 6 bases remained unmatched. CDR3 coding DNA: TGCGCCAGCAGCCCAGGACTAGACCCGACCCAGTACTTC. It specifies CASSPGLDPTQYF.

The chain is built from TRBV7-4 and TRBJ1-6, with D maybe TRBD1 (6 bases). This CDR3 is built from 14 residues. Germline assignment: CDR1 SGHVT and CDR2 SQSDAQ. Between the trimmed V and J ends, which lost 5 bases and 8 bases, there was a span of 13 bases. The CDR3: CASSPGDADSPLHF. The DNA of the CDR3 is TGTGCCAGCAGCCCAGGGGATGCAGATTCACCCCTCCACTTT. The full variable domain, its missing parts supplied by reference TRBV7-4 and TRBJ1-6, is GAGVSQSPRYKVAKRGRDVALRCDSISGHVTLYWYRQTLGQGSEVLTYSQSDAQRDKSGRPSGRFSAERPERSVSTLKIQRTEQGDSAVYLCASSPGDADSPLHFGNGTRLTVT.